This T cell receptor (beta chain) appears in the sequencing data of a study of shared clonotypes between healthy human individuals. This CDR3 is built from 17 residues. V gave up 5 bases and J gave up 6 bases, with 22 bases separating them. Germline CDR1 SEHNR, CDR2 FQNEAQ (reference sequence). Partitioning of CD4+ cells yielded a CD45RA+ naive subset and a CD45RA-negative memory subset. Measured with immunoSEQ multiplex PCR; TCRdb has only the in-frame clones, and not every one. Among about 1 million clones, around 76% were seen once, and the ten largest hold 1.4%. The material sequenced was memory CD4+ T cells sorted from blood. Sample subset: CD45RA-negative fraction. The receptor was derived from a man between 18 and 35 years old in good health. The chain is built from TRBV7-9 and TRBJ1-4, with a weak D call TRBD1 (6 bases). The CDR3 bases are TGTGCCAGCAGCCCAGGATACAAACAGGGAGTCTATGAAAAACTGTTTTTT. Translated: CASSPGYKQGVYEKLFF.